Below, one T cell receptor beta chain is given with its context. The antigen remains undetermined. This CDR3 has 16 residues. Germline loops: CDR1 SGHRS, CDR2 YFSETQ. Trimming took off 4 bases at V and 0 bases at J, with 13 bases between the two ends. The sample is drawn from a study of OX40 agonist ivuxolimab in advanced cancers. Study context: Patients assigned to dose escalation were diagnosed with hepatocellular carcinoma, melanoma, renal cell or head and neck cancer.

Method: immunoSEQ multiplex PCR; TCRdb's copy keeps in-frame clones and lacks some. The sample contains some 50,000 clones, 75% to 85% of which appear only once. Study-level findings and limits: CD8+ T cells (on average) carried more expanded clones than CD4+ T cells.

This material consisted of CD4+ or CD8+ T cells sorted from blood, taken in a trial of the OX40 agonist ivuxolimab. The V call is TRBV5-1, the J call TRBJ2-2; D may be TRBD2 (6 bases). This TCR derives from an adult with an advanced solid tumor such as melanoma, head and neck, liver or kidney cancer. The CDR3 DNA is TGCGCCAGCAGCGGTTCGGCGGGACCGAACACCGGGGAGCTGTTTTTT. It encodes CASSGSAGPNTGELFF. Drawing the rest from reference TRBV5-1 and TRBJ2-2, the complete variable domain is KAGVTQTPRYLIKTRGQQVTLSCSPISGHRSVSWYQQTPGQGLQFLFEYFSETQRNKGNFPGRFSGRQFSNSRSEMNVSTLELGDSALYLCASSGSAGPNTGELFFGEGSRLTVL.